This T cell receptor beta chain emerged from a study of blood T cell repertoires in COVID-19. Researchers sorted participants into cohorts using their self-reported clinical history. Clones were sequenced by immunoSEQ multiplex PCR, and TCRdb holds only the in-frame ones, with some missing. The data hold 150,000 to 190,000 clones, with under 90% observed a single time. The CDR3 contains 13 residues. Trimming left V 9 bases short and J 1 base short, with 12 bases between. CDR1 is SNHLY and CDR2 is FYNNEI in the germline V gene. Sequenced material: PBMCs or T cells enriched from blood (not recorded which). The chain links TRBV2 to TRBJ1-1; D perhaps matches TRBD1 (6 bases). This sequence was found in a man aged 50-59 years who had recovered from COVID-19. The CDR3 region has the DNA TGTGCCAGTTTTTGGACAGCGAACACTGAAGCTTTCTTT. Translation gives CASFWTANTEAFF.